These T cell receptor beta chains were read from a single sample in a study of blood T cells in healthy people across ages. One entry per CDR3 protein, called by TCRdb with MiXCR from the 5' RACE reads. The sample records 780,000 or so distinct CDR3 sequences, 25% being singletons. These records were also assigned to another study, of T cells of mothers and their children.

Material: blood. Receptors were obtained from a boy aged 10-17 years in good health. Both conserved end residues are part of each CDR3. A D gene is named only where the DNA matches it firmly. Where a row states a size, it is once, few, many or the class of an expanded clone; other rows omit it.

J	size	D	V	CDR3	DNA
TRBJ2-3	few	TRBD2	TRBV7-2	CASSLVPDAAGRTDTQYF	TGTGCCAGCAGCTTGGTCCCCGATGCAGCGGGAAGGACAGATACGCAGTATTTT
TRBJ2-3	many	NA	TRBV7-2	CASSLAVDTQYF	TGTGCCAGCAGCTTGGCAGTAGATACGCAGTATTTT
TRBJ2-3	NA	TRBD1	TRBV6-2/TRBV6-3	CASSYFQGADTQYF	TGTGCCAGCAGTTATTTTCAGGGGGCGGATACGCAGTATTTT
TRBJ1-2	NA	TRBD1	TRBV28	CASSPGQIYGYTF	TGTGCCAGCAGTCCGGGACAGATCTATGGCTACACCTTC
TRBJ1-4	few	NA	TRBV5-1	CASSHGTGRTNEKLFF	TGCGCCAGCAGCCACGGGACGGGCAGGACTAATGAAAAACTGTTTTTT
TRBJ2-3	NA	TRBD2	TRBV11-2	CASSLGRDYIHTRYF	TGTGCCAGCAGCTTAGGGAGGGACTACATCCATACGCGGTATTTT
TRBJ2-3	few	NA	TRBV11-1	CASSSRDTDTQYF	TGTGCCAGCAGTTCCAGGGACACAGATACGCAGTATTTT
TRBJ2-5	NA	TRBD2	TRBV7-2	CASSLITSGGVEETQYF	TGTGCCAGCAGCCTAATCACTAGCGGGGGGGTTGAAGAGACCCAGTACTTC
TRBJ1-1	NA	NA	TRBV12-3/TRBV12-4	CASSPQVTEAFF	TGTGCCAGCAGCCCTCAGGTCACTGAAGCTTTCTTT
TRBJ1-2	NA	TRBD1	TRBV29-1	CSVDTGDIGYTF	TGCAGCGTTGATACAGGGGATATTGGCTACACCTTC
TRBJ2-1	few	NA	TRBV7-8	CASSSFRDEQFF	TGTGCCAGCAGCTCATTTCGGGATGAGCAGTTCTTC
TRBJ2-5	NA	NA	TRBV4-3	CASSQDLPWGQETQYF	TGCGCCAGCAGCCAAGATCTGCCATGGGGGCAAGAGACCCAGTACTTC
TRBJ2-5	NA	NA	TRBV14	CASSQDFWTRVVF	TGTGCCAGCAGCCAAGATTTCTGGACCCGCGTCGTCTTC
TRBJ2-4	few	NA	TRBV5-1	CASSPWGAGLKNIRYF	TGCGCCAGCAGCCCTTGGGGGGCAGGTCTAAAAAACATTCGGTACTTC
TRBJ2-4	few	TRBD2	TRBV28	CASRPGLAGNIQYF	TGTGCCAGCAGGCCTGGACTAGCGGGAAACATTCAGTACTTC
TRBJ2-2	NA	NA	TRBV9	CASSGDTLNTGELFF	TGTGCCAGCAGCGGTGACACCCTGAACACCGGGGAGCTGTTTTTT
TRBJ2-7	NA	NA	TRBV3-1	CASSWKGQGLTEQYF	TGTGCCAGCAGCTGGAAGGGGCAGGGCCTAACCGAGCAGTACTTC
TRBJ2-1	NA	TRBD2	TRBV5-1	CASSLSGGLSHEQFF	TGCGCCAGCAGCTTGTCGGGGGGGTTGTCTCATGAGCAGTTCTTC
TRBJ1-2	NA	NA	TRBV6-5	CASSGSGTNFYGYTF	TGTGCCAGCAGTGGCTCGGGGACAAACTTCTATGGCTACACCTTC
TRBJ2-2	NA	NA	TRBV19	CASSTRRANTGELFF	TGTGCCAGTAGTACTAGAAGGGCGAACACCGGGGAGCTGTTTTTT
TRBJ2-5	NA	NA	TRBV6-1	CASSPPLGAYGIETQYF	TGTGCCAGCAGTCCTCCTCTAGGAGCTTATGGCATCGAGACCCAGTACTTC
TRBJ2-1	NA	NA	TRBV4-1	CASSHDRLDALYNEQFF	TGCGCCAGCAGCCATGATCGCCTCGATGCGTTATACAATGAGCAGTTCTTC
TRBJ2-7	NA	NA	TRBV12-3/TRBV12-4	CASSLLLVCEQYF	TGTGCCAGCAGTTTATTGTTAGTCTGCGAGCAGTACTTC
TRBJ2-1	few	TRBD2	TRBV7-2	CASSFQGGGSKINEQFF	TGTGCCAGCAGCTTCCAGGGCGGGGGTTCGAAGATCAATGAGCAGTTCTTC
TRBJ2-3	NA	TRBD2	TRBV28	CASSFSYGGAATDTQYF	TGTGCCAGCAGTTTTTCTTACGGGGGGGCCGCGACAGATACGCAGTATTTT
TRBJ2-3	NA	NA	TRBV28	CASGVSTDTQYF	TGTGCCAGCGGGGTAAGCACAGATACGCAGTATTTT
TRBJ1-2	NA	TRBD1	TRBV12-3/TRBV12-4	CASSLIQGARGYTF	TGTGCCAGCAGTTTAATACAGGGGGCGCGGGGCTACACCTTC
TRBJ1-5	few	NA	TRBV20-1	CSATSDQPQHF	TGCAGTGCTACTTCCGATCAGCCCCAGCATTTT
TRBJ2-1	once	NA	TRBV27	CASSQMGLSYNEQFF	TGTGCCAGCAGTCAAATGGGATTATCCTACAATGAGCAGTTCTTC
TRBJ1-6	few	NA	TRBV20-1	CSARRTGAMPLHF	TGCAGTGCTAGGAGAACAGGCGCTATGCCCCTCCACTTT
TRBJ2-1	NA	NA	TRBV7-3	CASLTTGEQFF	TGTGCCAGCCTCACGACGGGAGAGCAGTTCTTC
TRBJ2-6	many	NA	TRBV4-3	CASSQEGDNSGANVLTF	TGCGCCAGCAGCCAAGAGGGGGACAACTCTGGGGCCAACGTCCTGACTTTC
TRBJ2-1	few	TRBD1	TRBV9	CASSAEAGGLNNEQFF	TGTGCCAGCAGCGCGGAGGCAGGGGGCCTGAACAATGAGCAGTTCTTC